The 6 T cell receptor beta chains below all came from one sample that was sequenced in a study of blood T cell repertoires in COVID-19. This table comes from immunoSEQ multiplex PCR, and its TCRdb copy is limited to in-frame clones, with some not included. The data hold around 50,000 clones, with around 80% observed a single time. Material for sequencing was PBMCs or T cells enriched from blood (not recorded which). These receptor sequences come from a woman in her fifties or sixties with acute COVID-19.

This chain uses TRBV3-1 (or the pseudogene TRBV3-2) with TRBJ2-2; 7 bases align to TRBD1. The V gene's germline CDR1 is LGHDT and CDR2 YNNKEL (reference sequence). There are 15 residues in the CDR3. J was trimmed by 2 bases and V by 5 bases; bases with no gene match: 5. The CDR3 nucleotides are TGTGCCAGCAGCTACAGGGGTTTCAACACCGGGGAGCTGTTTTTT. Amino acids: CASSYRGFNTGELFF.

The chain recombines TRBV5-1 with TRBJ2-3, with 8 bases that match TRBD2. Germline V gene sequence: CDR1 SGHRS, CDR2 YFSETQ. The V and J ends lost 3 bases and 5 bases, in that order; junction bases with no gene match: 5. This CDR3 region has 14 residues. CDR3: CASSWDSGEDTQYF. Written as DNA, the CDR3 is TGCGCCAGCAGCTGGGATAGCGGGGAAGATACGCAGTATTTT.

This rearrangement joins TRBV9 to TRBJ2-3; TRBD2 is a possible D gene (6 bases). Trimming took 6 bases from V and 0 from J, leaving 17 bases between them. CDR1 and CDR2 from the germline V gene are SGDLS and YYNGEE. CDR3 size: 16 residues. The CDR3 sequence: CASTRGGQISTDTQYF. DNA for the CDR3: TGTGCCAGCACCCGGGGAGGCCAGATAAGCACAGATACGCAGTATTTT.

This clone was counted once. V gene TRBV4-1 combines with J gene TRBJ2-7, with 10 bases matching TRBD1. Germline CDR1 is MGHRA and CDR2 is YSYEKL. V lost 3 bases, J lost 4 bases, and 6 bases stayed unmatched. The CDR3 loop spans 15 amino acids. Here the CDR3 reads CASSQGTGAWYEQYF. In nucleotides, the CDR3 is TGCGCCAGCAGCCAGGGGACAGGGGCTTGGTACGAGCAGTACTTC.

V and J are TRBV7-9 and TRBJ2-7, with 8 bases that match TRBD2. The V gene end was trimmed by 5 bases and the J gene end by 4 bases; junction bases not matched to a gene: 7. The germline CDR1 and CDR2 sequences are SEHNR and FQNEAQ (reference sequence). This CDR3 spans 14 amino acids. The CDR3 reads CASSPGTSLYEQYF. CDR3 bases: TGTGCCAGCAGCCCCGGGACTAGTCTATACGAGCAGTACTTC.

The rearrangement uses TRBV5-4 and TRBJ1-1; possible D gene TRBD1, 5 bases. CDR3 length equals 13 residues. The germline V and J ends were trimmed by 4 bases and 3 bases, with 10 bases remaining between them. Germline-derived CDR1 and CDR2 are SGHNT and YYREEE (reference sequence). CDR3 protein: CASSQRQYTEAFF. In DNA form, the CDR3 reads TGTGCCAGCAGCCAACGACAGTACACTGAAGCTTTCTTT.